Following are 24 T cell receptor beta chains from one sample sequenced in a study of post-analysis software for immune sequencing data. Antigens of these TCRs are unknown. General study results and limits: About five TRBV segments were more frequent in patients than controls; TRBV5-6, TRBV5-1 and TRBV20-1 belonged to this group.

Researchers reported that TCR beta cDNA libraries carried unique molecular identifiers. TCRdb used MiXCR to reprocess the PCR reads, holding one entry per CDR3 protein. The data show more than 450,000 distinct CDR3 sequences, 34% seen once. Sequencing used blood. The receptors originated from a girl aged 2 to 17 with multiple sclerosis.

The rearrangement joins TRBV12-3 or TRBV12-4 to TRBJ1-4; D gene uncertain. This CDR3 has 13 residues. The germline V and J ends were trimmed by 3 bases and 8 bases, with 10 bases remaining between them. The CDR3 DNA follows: TGTGCCAGCAGTTTCCAGGATGTAGAAAAACTGTTTTTT. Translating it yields CASSFQDVEKLFF.

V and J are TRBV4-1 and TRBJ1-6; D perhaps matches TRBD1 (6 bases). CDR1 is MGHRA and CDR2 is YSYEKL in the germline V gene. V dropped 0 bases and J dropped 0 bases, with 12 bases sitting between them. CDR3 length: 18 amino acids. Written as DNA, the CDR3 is TGCGCCAGCAGCCAAGAAGGGGGAGTATCCTCCTATAATTCACCCCTCCACTTT. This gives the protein CASSQEGGVSSYNSPLHF.

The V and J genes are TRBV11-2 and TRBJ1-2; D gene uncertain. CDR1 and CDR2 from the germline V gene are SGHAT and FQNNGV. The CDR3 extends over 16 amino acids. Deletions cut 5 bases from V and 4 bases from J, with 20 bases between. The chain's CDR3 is CASSPPPPGTFYGYTF. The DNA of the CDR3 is TGTGCCAGCAGCCCCCCTCCCCCGGGAACCTTCTATGGCTACACCTTC. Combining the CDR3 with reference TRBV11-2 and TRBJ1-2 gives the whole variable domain EAGVAQSPRYKIIEKRQSVAFWCNPISGHATLYWYQQILGQGPKLLIQFQNNGVVDDSQLPKDRFSAERLKGVDSTLKIQPAKLEDSAVYLCASSPPPPGTFYGYTFGSGTRLTVV.

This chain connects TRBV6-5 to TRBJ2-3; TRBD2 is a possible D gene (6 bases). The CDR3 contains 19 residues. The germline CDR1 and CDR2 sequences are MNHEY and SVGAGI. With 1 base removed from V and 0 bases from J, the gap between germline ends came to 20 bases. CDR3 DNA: TGTGCCAGCAGTTACTTCGATCCCCGACTAGTCTCTAGCACAGATACGCAGTATTTT. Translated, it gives CASSYFDPRLVSSTDTQYF.

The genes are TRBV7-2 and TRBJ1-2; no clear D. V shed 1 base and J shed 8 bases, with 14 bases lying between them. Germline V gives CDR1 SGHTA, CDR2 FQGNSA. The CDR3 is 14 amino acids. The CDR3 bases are TGTGCCAGCAGCTTAGAGGGTTCGAGACGCGGCTACACCTTC. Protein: CASSLEGSRRGYTF.

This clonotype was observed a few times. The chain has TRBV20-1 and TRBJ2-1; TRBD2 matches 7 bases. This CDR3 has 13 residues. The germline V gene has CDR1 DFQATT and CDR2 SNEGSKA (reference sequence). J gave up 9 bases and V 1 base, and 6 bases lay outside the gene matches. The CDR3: CSARGLADSEQFF. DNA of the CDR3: TGCAGTGCTAGAGGCCTAGCGGATAGTGAGCAGTTCTTC.

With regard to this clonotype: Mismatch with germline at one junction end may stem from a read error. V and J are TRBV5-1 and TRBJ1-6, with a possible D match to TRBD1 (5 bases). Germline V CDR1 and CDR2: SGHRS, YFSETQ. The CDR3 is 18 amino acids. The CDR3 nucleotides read TGCGCCAGCAGCTTGGTGACCCGGGGGAGCTCCTATAATTCATCCCTCCACTTT. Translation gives CASSLVTRGSSYNSSLHF.

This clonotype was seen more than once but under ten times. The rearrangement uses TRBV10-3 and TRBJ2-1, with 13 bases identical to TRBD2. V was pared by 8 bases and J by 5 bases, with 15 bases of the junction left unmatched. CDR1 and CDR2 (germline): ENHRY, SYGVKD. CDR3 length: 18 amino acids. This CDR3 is CAIPPWTSGGRFNNEQFF. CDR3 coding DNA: TGTGCCATCCCCCCGTGGACTAGCGGGGGCCGATTCAACAATGAGCAGTTCTTC.

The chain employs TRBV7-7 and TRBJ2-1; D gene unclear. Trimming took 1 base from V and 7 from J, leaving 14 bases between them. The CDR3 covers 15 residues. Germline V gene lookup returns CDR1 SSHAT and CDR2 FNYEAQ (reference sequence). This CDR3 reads CASSLGEAAANEQFF. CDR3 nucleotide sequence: TGTGCCAGCAGCTTAGGTGAGGCGGCGGCTAATGAGCAGTTCTTC.

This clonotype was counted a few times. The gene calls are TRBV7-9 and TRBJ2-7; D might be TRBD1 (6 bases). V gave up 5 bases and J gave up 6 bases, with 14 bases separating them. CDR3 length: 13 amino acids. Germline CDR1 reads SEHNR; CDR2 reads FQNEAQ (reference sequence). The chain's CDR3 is CASSPVGATEQYF. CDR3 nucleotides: TGTGCCAGCAGCCCCGTGGGGGCAACCGAGCAGTACTTC.

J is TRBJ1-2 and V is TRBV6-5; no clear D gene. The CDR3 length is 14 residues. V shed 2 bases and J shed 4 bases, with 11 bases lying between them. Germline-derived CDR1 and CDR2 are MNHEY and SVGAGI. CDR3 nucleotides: TGTGCCAGCAGTTACGGTTCAGAAAGCTATGGCTACACCTTC. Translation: CASSYGSESYGYTF.

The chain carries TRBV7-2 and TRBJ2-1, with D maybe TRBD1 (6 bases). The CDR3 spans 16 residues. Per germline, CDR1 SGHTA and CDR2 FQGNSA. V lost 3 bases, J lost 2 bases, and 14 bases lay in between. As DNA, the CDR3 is TGTGCCAGCAGCTTCCAGGGGAGAGCGACCTACAATGAGCAGTTCTTC. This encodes CASSFQGRATYNEQFF. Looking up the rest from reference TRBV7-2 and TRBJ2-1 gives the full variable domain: GAGVSQSPSNKVTEKGKDVELRCDPISGHTALYWYRQSLGQGLEFLIYFQGNSAPDKSGLPSDRFSAERTGGSVSTLTIQRTQQEDSAVYLCASSFQGRATYNEQFFGPGTRLTVL.

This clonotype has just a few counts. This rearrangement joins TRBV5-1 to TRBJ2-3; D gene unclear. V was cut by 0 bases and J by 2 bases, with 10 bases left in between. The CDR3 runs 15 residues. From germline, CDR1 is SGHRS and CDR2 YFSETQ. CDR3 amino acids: CASSLGDITTDTQYF. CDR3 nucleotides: TGCGCCAGCAGCTTGGGCGACATAACCACAGATACGCAGTATTTT.

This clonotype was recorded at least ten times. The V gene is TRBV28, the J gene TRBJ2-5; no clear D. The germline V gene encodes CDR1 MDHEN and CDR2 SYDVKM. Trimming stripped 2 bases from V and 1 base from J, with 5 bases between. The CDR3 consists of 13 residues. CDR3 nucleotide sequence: TGTGCCAGCAGTTTACCCCCCCAAGAGACCCAGTACTTC. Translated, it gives CASSLPPQETQYF.

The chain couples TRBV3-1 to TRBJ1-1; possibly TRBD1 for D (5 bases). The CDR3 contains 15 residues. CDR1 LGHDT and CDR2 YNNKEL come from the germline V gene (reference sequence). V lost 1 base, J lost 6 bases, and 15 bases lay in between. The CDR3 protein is CASSQVSAGDAEAFF. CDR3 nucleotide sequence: TGTGCCAGCAGCCAAGTATCTGCGGGGGATGCTGAAGCTTTCTTT. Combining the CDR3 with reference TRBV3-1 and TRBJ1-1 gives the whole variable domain DTAVSQTPKYLVTQMGNDKSIKCEQNLGHDTMYWYKQDSKKFLKIMFSYNNKELIINETVPNRFSPKSPDKAHLNLHINSLELGDSAVYFCASSQVSAGDAEAFFGQGTRLTVV.

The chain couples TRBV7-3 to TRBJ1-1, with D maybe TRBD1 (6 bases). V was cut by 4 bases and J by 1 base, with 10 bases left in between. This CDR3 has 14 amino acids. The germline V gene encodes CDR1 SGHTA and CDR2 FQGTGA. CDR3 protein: CASSSSQGNTEAFF. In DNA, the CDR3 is TGTGCCAGCAGCTCTTCACAGGGGAACACTGAAGCTTTCTTT.

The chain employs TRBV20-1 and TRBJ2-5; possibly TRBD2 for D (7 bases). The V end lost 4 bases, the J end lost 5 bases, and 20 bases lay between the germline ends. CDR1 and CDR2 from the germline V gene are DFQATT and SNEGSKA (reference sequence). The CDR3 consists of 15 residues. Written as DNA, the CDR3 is TGCAGTGCTAACCCCCGGGGAGGGGGGATTGAGACCCAGTACTTC. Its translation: CSANPRGGGIETQYF.

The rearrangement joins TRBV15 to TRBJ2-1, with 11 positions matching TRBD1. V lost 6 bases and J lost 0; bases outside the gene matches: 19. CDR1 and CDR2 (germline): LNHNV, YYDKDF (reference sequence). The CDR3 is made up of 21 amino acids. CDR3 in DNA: TGTGCCACCAGACGAAGACCAGGGACAGGGGGAAGGTTGAGCTCCTACAATGAGCAGTTCTTC. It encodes CATRRRPGTGGRLSSYNEQFF.

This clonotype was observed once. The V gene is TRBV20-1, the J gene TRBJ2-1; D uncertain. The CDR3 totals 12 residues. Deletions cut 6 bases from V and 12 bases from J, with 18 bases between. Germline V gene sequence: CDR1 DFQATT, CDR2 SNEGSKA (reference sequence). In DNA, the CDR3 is TGCAGTGCCCCTGACTCGTCCGGTGGGCAGTTCTTC. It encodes CSAPDSSGGQFF.

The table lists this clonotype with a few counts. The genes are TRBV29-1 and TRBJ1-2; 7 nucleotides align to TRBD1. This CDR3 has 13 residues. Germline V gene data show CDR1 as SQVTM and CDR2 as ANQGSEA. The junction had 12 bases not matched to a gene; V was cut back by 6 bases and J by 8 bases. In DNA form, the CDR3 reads TGCAGCGTCGACGTAAAGGGGGCTAAAGGCTACACCTTC. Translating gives CSVDVKGAKGYTF. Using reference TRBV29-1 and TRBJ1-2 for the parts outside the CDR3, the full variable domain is SAVISQKPSRDICQRGTSLTIQCQVDSQVTMMFWYRQQPGQSLTLIATANQGSEATYESGFVIDKFPISRPNLTFSTLTVSNMSPEDSSIYLCSVDVKGAKGYTFGSGTRLTVV.

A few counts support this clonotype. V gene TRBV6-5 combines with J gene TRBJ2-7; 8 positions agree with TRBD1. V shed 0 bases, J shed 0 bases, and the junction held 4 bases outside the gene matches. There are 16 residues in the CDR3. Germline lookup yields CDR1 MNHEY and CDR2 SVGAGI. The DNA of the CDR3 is TGTGCCAGCAGTTACTCGAGACAGGGGCTCTCCTACGAGCAGTACTTC. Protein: CASSYSRQGLSYEQYF.

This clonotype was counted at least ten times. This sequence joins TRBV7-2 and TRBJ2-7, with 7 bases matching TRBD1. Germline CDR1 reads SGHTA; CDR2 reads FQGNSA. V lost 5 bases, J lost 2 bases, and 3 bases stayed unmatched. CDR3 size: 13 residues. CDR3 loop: CASSRTGAYEQYF. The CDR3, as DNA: TGTGCCAGCAGCCGCACAGGGGCCTACGAGCAGTACTTC. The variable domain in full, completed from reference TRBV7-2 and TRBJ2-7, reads GAGVSQSPSNKVTEKGKDVELRCDPISGHTALYWYRQSLGQGLEFLIYFQGNSAPDKSGLPSDRFSAERTGGSVSTLTIQRTQQEDSAVYLCASSRTGAYEQYFGPGTRLTVT.

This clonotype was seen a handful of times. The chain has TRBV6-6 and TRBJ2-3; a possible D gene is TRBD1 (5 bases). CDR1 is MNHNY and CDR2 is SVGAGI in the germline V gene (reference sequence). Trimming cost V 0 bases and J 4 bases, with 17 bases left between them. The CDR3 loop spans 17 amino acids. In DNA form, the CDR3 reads TGTGCCAGCAGTTACTCAGGACATGGGTCTGGTCCAGATACGCAGTATTTT. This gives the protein CASSYSGHGSGPDTQYF.

CDR3 in amino acids: CASSLVSGTDADTQYF. The DNA of the CDR3 is TGTGCCAGCAGCTTAGTTTCTGGGACAGATGCCGATACGCAGTATTTT. The genes are TRBV11-1 and TRBJ2-3; 7 bases line up with TRBD1. The CDR3 contains 16 residues. CDR1 and CDR2 from the germline V gene are SGHAT and FQDESV (reference sequence). V was clipped by 1 base and J by 6 bases; unmatched bases: 10.